A single sample gave rise to the 11 T cell receptor beta chains below, sequenced in a study of blood T cell repertoires in COVID-19. Profiling relied on immunoSEQ multiplex PCR, and the TCRdb table lists in-frame clones only, not all of them. The table has 300,000 to 350,000 clones, around 87% seen once; the top ten hold approximately 4.3%. The sequenced material came from PBMCs or T cells enriched from blood (not recorded which). These receptors originate from a woman aged 18-29 years with acute COVID-19.

The chain employs TRBV5-5 and TRBJ2-7; weak D call: TRBD1 (6 bases). This CDR3 is built from 16 residues. Between the trimmed V and J ends, which lost 2 bases and 3 bases, there was a span of 18 bases. Germline V gives CDR1 SGHKS, CDR2 YYEKEE (reference sequence). The chain's CDR3 is CASSFRGVAVFYEQYF. In DNA form, the CDR3 reads TGTGCCAGCAGCTTCAGGGGAGTTGCGGTATTCTACGAGCAGTACTTC.

This chain connects TRBV7-2 to TRBJ2-5, with 9 bases identical to TRBD2. The CDR3 has 13 residues. In germline, CDR1 is SGHTA, CDR2 FQGNSA. The J segment lost 7 bases and the V segment lost 3 bases, leaving 3 bases of the junction unmatched. The chain's CDR3 is CASSFAGGRTQYF. The CDR3, as DNA: TGTGCCAGCAGCTTCGCGGGGGGGAGGACCCAGTACTTC.

The chain has TRBV5-1 and TRBJ1-2; TRBD1 agrees at 10 bases. The CDR3 length is 14 residues. J lost 6 bases, V lost 0 bases, and 2 bases had no gene match. Germline CDR1 SGHRS, CDR2 YFSETQ. CDR3 sequence reads: CASSLAGTGDGYTF. As DNA, the CDR3 is TGCGCCAGCAGCTTGGCCGGGACAGGGGATGGCTACACCTTC.

CDR3: CASSVGPHTGGTEAFF. The DNA of the CDR3 is TGTGCCAGCAGCGTAGGTCCGCACACGGGGGGGACTGAAGCTTTCTTT. The chain recombines TRBV9 with TRBJ1-1; possibly TRBD1 for D (5 bases). V dropped 0 bases and J dropped 5 bases, with 17 bases sitting between them. Germline V gives CDR1 SGDLS, CDR2 YYNGEE. This CDR3 has 16 residues.

CDR3 sequence reads: CASSSGTSGTNEQFF. CDR3 bases: TGTGCCAGCTCATCCGGGACTAGCGGGACTAATGAGCAGTTCTTC. The chain uses TRBV18 and TRBJ2-1, with 13 bases identical to TRBD2. Germline CDR1 KGHSH, CDR2 LQKENI. This CDR3 is built from 15 residues. The junction had 5 bases not matched to a gene; V was cut back by 5 bases and J by 7 bases.

The V gene is TRBV19, the J gene TRBJ1-1; D is unclear. The CDR3 is 14 amino acids. CDR1 and CDR2 (germline): LNHDA, SQIVND (reference sequence). Trimming removed 3 bases at V and 5 bases at J, with 13 bases between. CDR3 protein: CASSIEGRWTEAFF. The CDR3 DNA sequence: TGTGCCAGTAGTATCGAGGGTAGATGGACTGAAGCTTTCTTT.

The V call is TRBV5-1, the J call TRBJ1-4; D is unclear. Trimming stripped 1 base from V and 0 bases from J, with 4 bases between. The CDR3 is 14 residues long. From germline, CDR1 is SGHRS and CDR2 YFSETQ. The chain's CDR3 is CASSLLSTNEKLFF. Written as DNA, the CDR3 is TGCGCCAGCAGCTTGTTATCAACTAATGAAAAACTGTTTTTT. The full variable domain, its missing parts supplied by reference TRBV5-1 and TRBJ1-4, is KAGVTQTPRYLIKTRGQQVTLSCSPISGHRSVSWYQQTPGQGLQFLFEYFSETQRNKGNFPGRFSGRQFSNSRSEMNVSTLELGDSALYLCASSLLSTNEKLFFGSGTQLSVL.

The genes are TRBV7-9 and TRBJ2-1; 10 positions match TRBD2. The germline V gene has CDR1 SEHNR and CDR2 FQNEAQ (reference sequence). V was clipped by 0 bases and J by 6 bases; unmatched bases: 11. This CDR3 spans 18 amino acids. The chain's CDR3 is CASSLAGHGLAVGNEQFF. The DNA for the CDR3 is TGTGCCAGCAGCTTAGCGGGACACGGACTAGCGGTCGGCAATGAGCAGTTCTTC.

The CDR3 loop reads CASKIDGRDTF. CDR3 DNA sequence: TGTGCCAGCAAAATCGACGGGCGGGACACCTTC. The chain carries TRBV28 and TRBJ1-2, with D unresolved. Germline CDR1 is MDHEN and CDR2 is SYDVKM. This CDR3 is built from 11 residues. With 7 bases removed from V and 12 bases from J, the gap between germline ends came to 15 bases.

The V and J genes are TRBV6-5 and TRBJ2-4, with 9 positions matching TRBD1. The V and J ends lost 5 bases and 1 base, in that order; junction bases with no gene match: 3. Germline V gives CDR1 MNHEY, CDR2 SVGAGI. The CDR3 consists of 15 residues. This chain's CDR3 is CASSQQGAAKNIQYF. For the CDR3, the DNA is TGTGCCAGCAGTCAACAGGGGGCTGCCAAAAACATTCAGTACTTC.

The J gene is TRBJ1-5, the V gene TRBV10-3; perhaps TRBD1 as D (5 bases). The germline V gene has CDR1 ENHRY and CDR2 SYGVKD. The germline V and J ends were trimmed by 2 bases and 5 bases, with 10 bases remaining between them. This CDR3 has 14 amino acids. This CDR3 reads CAISEEPRDQPQHF. DNA of the CDR3: TGTGCCATCAGTGAGGAGCCCAGGGATCAGCCCCAGCATTTT.